This TCR beta chain came from a study of blood T cell repertoires in COVID-19 (dated by TCRdb to 2020 to 2022). Context from the whole study: The collaborator samples originated in the United States, Italy and Spain and spanned the acute and convalescent phases of COVID-19. Where available, HLA class I and class II types were obtained from metadata supplied by the sample provider rather than from assay-based typing. The material from the prospective study consisted of cDNA or gDNA derived from T cells, B-cell-depleted T cells, or PBMCs. Deeply sampled blood TCRbeta repertoires from subjects exposed to, actively infected with, or recovered from COVID-19 were included in the dataset. Samples were obtained from the ongoing ImmuneRACE study (first 160 participants) and from 1,200 or so subjects provided by 6 global collaborators. Sample metadata almost always included a de-identified subject ID, COVID-19 status, age in years and sex. The repertoires were made available in a free public database intended to serve as a resource for research on the immune response to SARS-CoV-2. What the work shows at the level of the full study, not this receptor alone: Clinical and demographic metadata were provided uncurated, with the amount varying by source and participant.

Measured from the cysteine to the phenylalanine, the CDR3 is 11 residues long. Just the 33-base CDR3 DNA is kept, in frame starting at base 1. The germline V gene encodes CDR1 SGHRS and CDR2 YFSETQ. V is reduced by 7 bases and J by 6 bases, leaving a spacing of 11 bases between them. As concerns this clone: It lacks a known antigen. Qualities for individual bases were not recorded, and no much larger clone is one base off.

TCRbeta CDR3 regions were amplified from genomic DNA by means of the immunoSEQ Assay, a bias-controlled multiplex PCR. On the study's bioinformatics: Nucleated cell counts per sample were estimated from amplification of reference gene primers within the assay. To quantify the absolute abundance of each unique TCRbeta CDR3 rearrangement, sequence reads were collapsed and filtered. For each sample, productive Simpson clonality was calculated as the square root of Simpson's diversity index across productive rearrangements. Imported from immuneACCESS, the table was reduced by TCRdb to in-frame sequences with V and J called. These copies leave out some clones; in studies compared against another copy, an unresolved V gene accounts for under half, and the cause of the remainder is not known. Clone size and the V and J calls come from that table; the DNA yielded D and trimming. For this sample the table gives some 180,000 clones, of which about nine tenths were detected only once. Together, the top ten hold approximately 5% of the sample.

One collaborating source in Seattle enrolled patients while the patients were actively infected and followed the patients over time throughout the course of disease. Each collaborating institution followed its own protocols to collect whole blood in K2EDTA tubes. Collaborator samples were shipped for TCRbeta analysis as frozen whole blood, isolated PBMCs, or DNA extracted from either sample type. This chain is built from TRBV5-1 and TRBJ2-7; TRBD2 is a possible D gene, resting on 6 matching bases. Input material: peripheral blood. This clonotype was sampled from a young man with COVID-19, enrolled during active disease. The bases are TGCGCCAGCTCCGGGACTGGCGAGCAGTACTTC. It translates to CASSGTGEQYF.